This is a list of T cell receptor beta chains from one sample in a study of follicular helper T cells after annual influenza vaccination. Here immunoSEQ multiplex PCR was the method, and the copy in TCRdb shows in-frame clones only, minus some. This table has fewer than 15,000 clones, just under 80% appearing once. Sequencing was performed on CXCR5- memory CD4+ T cells sorted from blood, taken on the day of influenza vaccination. Source of these receptors: an adult who received the influenza vaccine. The CDR3 runs from the conserved cysteine through the conserved F or W. A D gene is named only where the DNA matches it firmly. A row's size may be missing; if present it is once, few, many or a size class.

d_gene | j_gene | v_gene | abundance | CDR3aa | CDR3nt
NA | TRBJ2-3 | TRBV29-1 | NA | CSSVAGTDTQYF | TGCAGCTCCGTGGCAGGGACAGATACGCAGTATTTT
TRBD2 | TRBJ2-5 | TRBV4-1 | NA | CASSQGLGAGGETQYF | TGCGCCAGCAGCCAAGGGTTGGGAGCGGGGGGAGAGACCCAGTACTTC
TRBD1 | TRBJ2-7 | TRBV7-8 | NA | CASSLAIAGQGSDEQYF | TGTGCCAGCAGCTTAGCAATAGCGGGACAGGGGTCGGACGAGCAGTACTTC
NA | TRBJ2-7 | TRBV5-1 | few | CASSLTGYEQYF | TGCGCCAGCAGCTTGACGGGCTACGAGCAGTACTTC
NA | TRBJ2-1 | TRBV11-1 | NA | CASRLTVGAVEQFF | TGTGCCAGCCGCCTCACGGTCGGGGCCGTTGAGCAGTTCTTC
TRBD1 | TRBJ1-3 | TRBV6-1 | NA | CASIRTGESGNTIYF | TGTGCCAGCATCCGGACAGGGGAAAGTGGAAACACCATATATTTT
NA | TRBJ2-1 | TRBV7-9 | NA | CASSLKLSQSNEQFF | TGTGCCAGCAGCTTAAAACTTAGTCAGTCGAATGAGCAGTTCTTC
NA | TRBJ2-1 | TRBV7-2 | NA | CASSPRPPDEQFF | TGTGCCAGCAGCCCCCGCCCCCCCGATGAGCAGTTCTTC
NA | TRBJ2-4 | TRBV7-9 | once | CASSPRGGELAKNIQYF | TGTGCCAGCAGCCCCCGGGGCGGGGAACTAGCCAAAAACATTCAGTACTTC
NA | TRBJ2-7 | TRBV5-6 | NA | CASSYAGQNYEQYF | TGTGCCAGCAGCTATGCCGGGCAGAACTACGAGCAGTACTTC
NA | TRBJ2-5 | TRBV5-1 | NA | CASRDLGQETQYF | TGCGCCAGCCGGGACTTGGGGCAAGAGACCCAGTACTTC
NA | TRBJ1-4 | TRBV9 | NA | CASSVEATNEKLFF | TGTGCCAGCAGCGTAGAGGCTACTAATGAAAAACTGTTTTTT
NA | TRBJ2-7 | TRBV5-1 | NA | CASSPTGEGPLSEQYF | TGCGCCAGCAGCCCAACAGGCGAGGGACCCCTTAGCGAGCAGTACTTC
TRBD1 | TRBJ1-1 | TRBV28 | NA | CASSPRTGIKHRGEAFF | TGTGCCAGCAGCCCCCGGACAGGGATAAAACACCGGGGTGAAGCTTTCTTT
NA | TRBJ2-3 | TRBV10-3 | NA | CATSETNTDTQYF | TGTGCCACTTCAGAGACTAACACAGATACGCAGTATTTT
TRBD1 | TRBJ2-7 | TRBV28 | NA | CASSVWGQSLREQYF | TGTGCCAGCAGTGTCTGGGGACAGTCCCTCCGCGAGCAGTACTTC
NA | TRBJ2-3 | TRBV11-2 | NA | CASSSVLASTDTQYF | TGTGCCAGCAGCTCCGTCCTAGCTAGCACAGATACGCAGTATTTT
NA | TRBJ2-7 | TRBV4-2 | NA | CASSQVGRESYEQYF | TGTGCCAGCAGCCAAGTCGGCCGGGAATCCTACGAGCAGTACTTC
TRBD2 | TRBJ2-1 | TRBV7-9 | NA | CASSLVTSGGAEFF | TGTGCCAGCAGCTTAGTAACTAGCGGGGGGGCGGAGTTCTTC
NA | TRBJ2-5 | TRBV7-9 | NA | CASSRRVPETQYF | TGTGCCAGCAGCCGAAGGGTCCCAGAGACCCAGTACTTC
NA | TRBJ2-3 | TRBV5-4 | NA | CASSLVPSDTQYF | TGTGCCAGCAGCTTGGTGCCATCCGATACGCAGTATTTT
NA | TRBJ2-2 | TRBV7-8 | NA | CASSLPSSGFGELFF | TGTGCCAGCAGCTTACCCAGCTCAGGATTCGGGGAGCTGTTTTTT
NA | TRBJ1-4 | TRBV9 | NA | CASSEARTRRGPNEKLFF | TGTGCCAGCAGCGAGGCCCGGACCCGCCGCGGCCCCAATGAAAAACTGTTTTTT
TRBD1 | TRBJ1-6 | TRBV28 | NA | CASSPRGQGQGSPLHF | TGCGCCAGCAGTCCCCGTGGACAGGGACAGGGTTCACCCCTCCACTTT
NA | TRBJ1-2 | TRBV28 | NA | CASRLGGGYGYTF | TGTGCCAGCAGGTTGGGGGGGGGCTATGGCTACACCTTC
TRBD2 | TRBJ2-2 | TRBV7-6 | NA | CASSSPGTSGGQNTGELFF | TGTGCCAGCAGCTCCCCCGGGACTAGCGGGGGGCAGAACACCGGGGAGCTGTTTTTT
TRBD2 | TRBJ2-7 | TRBV4-1 | few | CASSPIERGTNEQYF | TGCGCCAGCAGCCCCATAGAGCGGGGGACCAACGAGCAGTACTTC
TRBD1 | TRBJ1-4 | TRBV29-1 | NA | CSVRQGILEKLFF | TGCAGCGTAAGACAGGGGATTCTTGAAAAACTGTTTTTT
NA | TRBJ2-7 | TRBV18 | NA | CASSPGPGGYEQYF | TGTGCCAGCTCACCGGGTCCAGGAGGGTACGAGCAGTACTTC
TRBD1 | TRBJ2-5 | TRBV28 | NA | CASSATGTGGETQYF | TGTGCCAGCAGTGCAACCGGGACAGGGGGAGAGACCCAGTACTTC
TRBD1 | TRBJ1-4 | TRBV30 | NA | CAWSVGGGNEKLFF | TGTGCCTGGAGTGTAGGGGGCGGTAATGAAAAACTGTTTTTT
NA | TRBJ2-3 | TRBV6-4 | NA | CASSLDLGDTQYF | TGTGCCAGCAGTCTCGACCTGGGGGATACGCAGTATTTT
NA | TRBJ2-5 | TRBV7-9 | NA | CASSLVGGVPSETQYF | TGTGCCAGCAGCTTAGTCGGCGGGGTACCAAGTGAGACCCAGTACTTC
TRBD1 | TRBJ2-6 | TRBV2 | NA | CASSGTGAGANVLTF | TGTGCCAGCAGTGGGACAGGTGCTGGGGCCAACGTCCTGACTTTC
TRBD1 | TRBJ1-5 | TRBV19 | NA | CASSPLGTGMGQPQHF | TGTGCCAGTAGTCCCCTCGGGACAGGGATGGGCCAGCCCCAGCATTTT
NA | TRBJ1-6 | TRBV4-1 | few | CASSQILLVPLHF | TGCGCCAGCAGCCAAATACTTTTGGTGCCCCTCCACTTT
TRBD1 | TRBJ2-7 | TRBV15 | NA | CATSRDRDRVHEQYF | TGTGCCACCAGCAGAGATAGAGACAGGGTACACGAGCAGTACTTC
NA | TRBJ1-5 | TRBV15 | NA | CATSRQRERGQPQHF | TGTGCCACCAGCAGACAACGGGAGAGGGGTCAGCCCCAGCATTTT
NA | TRBJ2-2 | TRBV7-7 | NA | CASSTAGTGELFF | TGTGCCAGCAGCACCGCCGGGACCGGGGAGCTGTTTTTT
TRBD1 | TRBJ1-1 | TRBV4-1 | NA | CASSQGQGLFGNGAFF | TGCGCCAGCAGCCAAGGACAGGGTTTATTCGGGAATGGAGCTTTCTTT
TRBD2 | TRBJ2-1 | TRBV18 | NA | CASSPNGLGTYNEQFF | TGTGCCAGCTCACCAAATGGACTAGGGACCTACAATGAGCAGTTCTTC